This T cell receptor beta chain originates from a study of immune evolution from preneoplasia to lung adenocarcinoma. Findings of the study overall: Compared with EGFR-mutant or double wild-type lesions, KRAS-mutant nodules were more clonal. Top clone frequencies peaked in normal lung, apparently declining through invasive adenocarcinoma. Clonality was highest in normal lung, lower in later-stage lesions apparently.

Each case's diagnosis was confirmed by two pathologists on H&E. V was cut by 2 bases and J by 2 bases, with 10 bases left in between. The V gene's germline CDR1 is SGHTS and CDR2 YDEGEE. The CDR3 spans 14 residues. To note about this clone: Its antigen is as yet unknown.

Sequencing was performed with immunoSEQ multiplex PCR; in TCRdb, only in-frame clones are kept and a portion is missing. The top ten hold 5.5% to 7.5% of the sample, which has about 40,000 clones, roughly 74% seen once. The source material was FFPE invasive lung adenocarcinoma tissue. The V gene is TRBV5-8, the J gene TRBJ2-5; no definite D call. The TCR originated in a person between 60 and 69 years old with lung adenocarcinoma. CDR3: CASSFDAAQETQYF. The CDR3 DNA follows: TGTGCCAGCAGCTTTGATGCAGCTCAAGAGACCCAGTACTTC.